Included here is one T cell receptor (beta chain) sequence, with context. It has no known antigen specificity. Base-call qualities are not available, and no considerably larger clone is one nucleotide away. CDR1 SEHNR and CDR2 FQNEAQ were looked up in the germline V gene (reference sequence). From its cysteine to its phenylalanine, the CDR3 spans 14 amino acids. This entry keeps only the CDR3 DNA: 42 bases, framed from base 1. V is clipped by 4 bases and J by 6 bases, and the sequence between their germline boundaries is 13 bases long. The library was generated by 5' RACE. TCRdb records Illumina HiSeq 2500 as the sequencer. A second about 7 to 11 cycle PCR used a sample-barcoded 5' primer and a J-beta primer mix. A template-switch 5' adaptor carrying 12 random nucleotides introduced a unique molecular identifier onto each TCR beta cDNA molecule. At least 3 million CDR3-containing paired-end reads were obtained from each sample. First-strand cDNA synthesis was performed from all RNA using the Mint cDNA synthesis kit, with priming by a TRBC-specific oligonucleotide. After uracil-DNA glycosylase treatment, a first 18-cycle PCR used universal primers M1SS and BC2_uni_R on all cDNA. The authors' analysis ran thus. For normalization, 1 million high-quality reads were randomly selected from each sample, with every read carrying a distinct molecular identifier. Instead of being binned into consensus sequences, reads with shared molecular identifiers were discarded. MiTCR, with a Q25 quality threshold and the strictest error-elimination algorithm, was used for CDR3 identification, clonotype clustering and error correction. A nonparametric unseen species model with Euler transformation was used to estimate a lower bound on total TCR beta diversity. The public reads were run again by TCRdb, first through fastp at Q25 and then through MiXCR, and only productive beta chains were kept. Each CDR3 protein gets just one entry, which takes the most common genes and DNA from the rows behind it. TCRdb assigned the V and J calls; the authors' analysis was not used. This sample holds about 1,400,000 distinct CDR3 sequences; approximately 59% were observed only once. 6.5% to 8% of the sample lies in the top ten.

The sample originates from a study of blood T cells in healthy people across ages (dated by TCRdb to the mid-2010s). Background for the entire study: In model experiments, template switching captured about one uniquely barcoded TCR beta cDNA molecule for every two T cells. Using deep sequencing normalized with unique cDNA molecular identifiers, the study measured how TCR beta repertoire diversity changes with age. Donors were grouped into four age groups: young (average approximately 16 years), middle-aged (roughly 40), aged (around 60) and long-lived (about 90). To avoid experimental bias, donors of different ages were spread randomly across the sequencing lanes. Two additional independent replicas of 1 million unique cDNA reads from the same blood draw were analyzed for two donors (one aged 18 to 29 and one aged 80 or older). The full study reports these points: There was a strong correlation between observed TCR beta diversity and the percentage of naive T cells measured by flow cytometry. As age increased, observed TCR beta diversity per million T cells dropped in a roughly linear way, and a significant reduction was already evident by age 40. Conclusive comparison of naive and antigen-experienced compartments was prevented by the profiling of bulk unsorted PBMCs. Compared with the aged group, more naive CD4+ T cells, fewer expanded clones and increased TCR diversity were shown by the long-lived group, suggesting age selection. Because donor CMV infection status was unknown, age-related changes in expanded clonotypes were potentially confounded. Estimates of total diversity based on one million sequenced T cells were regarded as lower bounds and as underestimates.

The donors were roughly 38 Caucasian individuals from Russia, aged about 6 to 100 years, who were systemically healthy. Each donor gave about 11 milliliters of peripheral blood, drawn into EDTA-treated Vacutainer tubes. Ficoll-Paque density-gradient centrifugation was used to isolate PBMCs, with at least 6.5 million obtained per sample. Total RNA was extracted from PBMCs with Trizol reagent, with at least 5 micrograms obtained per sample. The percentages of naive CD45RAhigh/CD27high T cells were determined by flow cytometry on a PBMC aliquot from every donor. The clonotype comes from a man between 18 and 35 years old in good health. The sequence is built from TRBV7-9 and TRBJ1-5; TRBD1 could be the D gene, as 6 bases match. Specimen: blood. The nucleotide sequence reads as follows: TGTGCCAGCAGCTCACAGGGACCGGGTCAGCCCCAGCATTTT. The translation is CASSSQGPGQPQHF.